Listed here is a single TCR beta chain. Its antigen is currently unknown. Germline CDR1 SNHLY, CDR2 FYNNEI. V was cut by 6 bases and J by 1 base, with 9 bases left in between. CDR3 size: 13 residues. PCR was performed using 60 Vbeta and 13 Jbeta primers. The repertoire was sequenced with immunoSEQ multiplex PCR; TCRdb's copy has only in-frame clones and lacks some. The table lists some 100,000 clones, 75% of them singletons, with roughly 10% in the top ten. This sample was included in a study of cytomegalovirus exposure and HLA in healthy donors. About the study: Some 87 million unique TCRs from HLA-typed donors were held in an early release of data. Out of several hundred genotyped donors, roughly 78% belonged to the Caucasian-associated ancestry cluster.

Study-wide results and limits: Specificity for CMV antigens was confirmed in vitro for a few of the CMV-associated chains. A later analysis linked a missense variant in DCLRE1C to the trimming of TCR beta V and J genes.

The genes are TRBV2 and TRBJ1-1, with D possibly TRBD1 on 6 matching bases. Sequencing was performed on PBMCs. The TCR originated in a man aged 45 to 65 in good health and CMV-seronegative. This chain's CDR3 is CASRRDTNTEAFF. As DNA, the CDR3 is TGTGCCAGCAGGAGGGACACGAACACTGAAGCTTTCTTT.